These T cell receptor beta chains were read from a single sample in a study of CD4 T cells in relation to SARS-CoV-2 and coronaviruses. Assay used: immunoSEQ multiplex PCR; TCRdb lists only in-frame clones, some missing. This sample has 13,000 or so clones, with less than 70% found just once. These receptors are not linked to any known antigen. Sequences were obtained from CD4+ T cells from PBMCs, cultured in vitro. The origin of the receptors is a human donor in good health. CDR3s leave out the opening cysteine and the closing phenylalanine or tryptophan. Each record gives: V gene, CDR3 protein.

>TRBV5-4
AVTGTGSYEQY
>TRBV7-9
ASRGQGIDTEAF
>TRBV15
ATSREIRTSGLNEQF
>TRBV5-1
ASSLRTGRSTDTQY
>TRBV7-9
ASRAGTLQETQY
>TRBV2
ASRIAREMIEQY
>TRBV5-1
ASSLGGFDTEAF
>TRBV5-4
ASSLAGRGQETQY
>TRBV5-4
ASSLARAGNSPLH
>TRBV24-1
ATSDSGQRAQY
>TRBV28
ATQRGDQRLEQF
>TRBV5-4
ASGRDSYEQY
>TRBV28
ASSRETFNQPQH
>TRBV19
ASSIPPGPAKSGANVLT
>TRBV5-4
ASSSVTGTGYNGYT
>TRBV18
ASSPPGGEETQY
>TRBV25-1
ASSVVRRHLYEQY
>TRBV19
ASSTGFPNYGYT
>TRBV10-3
AISEPGRNQPQH
>TRBV5-6
ASSLLVREVNEQF
>TRBV6-5
ASSYRPQTDTQY
>TRBV10-2
ASSGERRSQY
>TRBV6-4
ASSDRSGRDRYGYT
>TRBV11-3
ASSASGQANTEAF
>TRBV2
ASRALAGGVHEQY
>TRBV9
ASSGGQGRDTGELF
>TRBV5-8
ASSLELDGYT
>TRBV10-2
ASRRDSYGYT
>TRBV5-6
AQSGGPLAGGGEQF
>TRBV2
ASSEVGSNQPQH
>TRBV10-3
AISESERETQY
>TRBV28
ASGTTIGYEQY
>TRBV3-1/TRBV3-2
ASSARLNTEAF
>TRBV6-5
ASSQAGQGGSDT
>TRBV15
ATSSGTQETQY
>TRBV2
ASSKVTDTQY
>TRBV9
ASSVGPNNSPLH
>TRBV12-5
ASGLGQGRSEAF
>TRBV20-1
SGSTDTQY
>TRBV9
ASSVDARQGANYGYT
>TRBV6-1
ASSGKTSGIRDNEQF
>TRBV2
ASSQRPGDTDTQY
>TRBV25-1
ATQGFYEQY
>TRBV11-3
ASSPRQGAYNEQF
>TRBV5-1
ASSWSTSGEQF
>TRBV5-5
ASSAGPRQGDTDTQY
>TRBV5-1
ASRVEVGWETQY
>TRBV6-4
ASSANSGANYGYT
>TRBV4-1
ASSRGGLAGPYNEQF
>TRBV6-5
ASSRQGIVSEQY
>TRBV6-5
ASWLGQVRNQPQH
>TRBV5-1
ASSLELALYDEQF
>TRBV5-1
ASSLEYAEQY
>TRBV5-1
ASSFSGQGTEAF